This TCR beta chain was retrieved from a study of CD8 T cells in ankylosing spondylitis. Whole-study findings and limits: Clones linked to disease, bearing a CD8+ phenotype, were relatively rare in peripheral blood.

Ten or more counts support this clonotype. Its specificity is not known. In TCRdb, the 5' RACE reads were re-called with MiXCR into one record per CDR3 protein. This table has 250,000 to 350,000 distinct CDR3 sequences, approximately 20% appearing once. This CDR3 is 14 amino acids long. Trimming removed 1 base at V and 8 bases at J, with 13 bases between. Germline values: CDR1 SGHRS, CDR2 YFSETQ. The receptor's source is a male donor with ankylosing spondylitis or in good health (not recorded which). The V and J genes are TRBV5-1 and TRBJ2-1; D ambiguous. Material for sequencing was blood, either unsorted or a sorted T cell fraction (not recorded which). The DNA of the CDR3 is TGCGCCAGCAGCTTGAGGACCCCCGAGGATGAGCAGTTCTTC. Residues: CASSLRTPEDEQFF.